This TCR beta chain was recovered during a study of tumor and adjacent non-tumor tissue in lung cancer. Study summary: Patients were aged roughly 31 to 76, 9 to 10 men and roughly 5 women, stage I to III. The study's findings and limits: TCR diversity was significantly greater in tumor than normal lung tissue.

CDR1 and CDR2 (germline): DFQATT, SNEGSKA (reference sequence). CDR3 length: 14 amino acids. With 2 bases removed from V and 5 bases from J, the gap between germline ends came to 16 bases. In the case of this clonotype: Its antigen is unknown.

A modified ARM-PCR protocol with three rounds of nested PCR amplified TCRbeta. TCRdb passed the multiplex PCR reads through MiXCR, listing each CDR3 protein once. The table lists 71,000 or so distinct CDR3 sequences, 65% to 90% of them singletons. The template was RNA from unsorted bulk tissue. The rearrangement uses TRBV20-1 and TRBJ2-7; the D gene is possibly TRBD2 (6 bases). The specimen was lung tumor tissue. This receptor was taken from a woman between 45 and 60 years old with non-small cell lung cancer. The CDR3 region has the DNA TGCAGTGCTAGATATAGGACTAACGGGAACGAGCAGTACTTC. Translated: CSARYRTNGNEQYF.